Below, one TCR beta chain is given with its context. Antigen specificity is unknown. The CDR3 is 14 residues long. CDR1 and CDR2 (germline): MNHNS, SASEGT. The data are from a study of post-analysis software for immune sequencing data. Whole-study context: The patients showed relapsing-remitting, secondary progressive and progressive-relapsing multiple sclerosis courses. Regarding the study as a whole: Same-batch preparations were strongly co-clustered by F measure. Compared against controls, patients with multiple sclerosis displayed significantly lower normalized Chao1 diversity. TRBV segments more frequent in patients than in controls numbered five and included TRBV5-6, TRBV5-1 and TRBV20-1.

Every TCR beta cDNA library bore unique molecular identifiers. Some 500,000 cDNA molecules were obtained from around 1 to 10 million T cells. One entry per CDR3 protein, called by TCRdb with MiXCR from the PCR reads. The data hold about 460,000 distinct CDR3 sequences, with under 55% observed a single time. This chain joins TRBV6-1 and TRBJ2-5, with D perhaps given as TRBD1 or TRBD2 (6 bases each). The DNA end is more similar to TRBJ2-7, so the J call may be wrong. Sequencing was performed on blood. This TCR derives from a girl between 10 and 17 years old with multiple sclerosis. The CDR3 coding sequence is TGTGCCAGCAGTGAACGATCCAAGGGGGGCGAGCAGTACTTC. Its protein product is CASSERSKGGEQYF.